The 27 T cell receptor beta chains given below trace back to one sample, sequenced in a study of cytomegalovirus exposure and HLA in healthy donors. Primers for the PCR totalled 60 Vbeta and 13 Jbeta. Assay: immunoSEQ multiplex PCR; the TCRdb copy retains only in-frame clones and omits some. The sample comprises about 200,000 clones, around 80% of which are singletons, and about 1.8% rests with the top ten. Sequencing input: PBMCs. The receptors originated from a man between 18 and 29 years old in good health and CMV-seronegative.

The chain joins TRBV4-1 to TRBJ1-2; possible D gene TRBD1, 5 bases. Trimming removed 0 bases from V and 7 bases from J, with 15 bases in between. Germline assignment: CDR1 MGHRA and CDR2 YSYEKL. The CDR3 has 15 amino acids. The CDR3 DNA reads as TGCGCCAGCAGCCAAGACAGGGCGCCTTGGGGTGGCTACACCTTC. Protein sequence: CASSQDRAPWGGYTF.

The chain joins TRBV14 to TRBJ2-1; tentatively, D is TRBD1 (5 bases). This CDR3 has 17 amino acids. V lost 0 bases, J lost 9 bases, and 21 bases lay in between. Germline values: CDR1 SGHDN, CDR2 FVKESK. The CDR3 region is CASSQDRLAGIRGEQFF. The CDR3 bases are TGTGCCAGCAGCCAAGACCGGCTGGCAGGGATCCGTGGTGAGCAGTTCTTC.

The rearrangement links TRBV21-1 to TRBJ2-5; the table's D gene call, TRBD2, was not cross checked with the DNA. TRBV21-1 is shown as a pseudogene. The CDR3 runs 13 residues. CDR3 DNA: TGTGCCAGCAGCAATGGGGGGATCCCCCCCCAGTACTTC. It codes for CASSNGGIPPQYF.

The table lists this clone with a few counts. J is TRBJ2-1 and V is TRBV20-1; D call uncertain. This CDR3 is 11 amino acids long. Germline CDR1 and CDR2: DFQATT and SNEGSKA (reference sequence). V lost 6 bases to trimming and J lost 9 bases, with 12 bases between them. This chain's CDR3 is CSAKHPREQFF. The CDR3 coding sequence is TGCAGTGCAAAACATCCTCGTGAGCAGTTCTTC.

The rearrangement uses TRBV4-3 and TRBJ2-1; 10 nucleotides agree with TRBD2. CDR3 length: 15 residues. Losses at the gene ends were 0 bases for V and 10 bases for J; bases not matched to a gene: 6. The germline V gene encodes CDR1 LGHNA and CDR2 YSLEER. CDR3 residues: CASSQDLLAGEEQFF. The CDR3 nucleotides are TGCGCCAGCAGCCAAGATCTCCTAGCGGGGGAGGAGCAGTTCTTC.

The V call is TRBV6-4, the J call TRBJ2-1; 8 positions agree with TRBD1. The CDR3 has 15 residues. Germline values: CDR1 MRHNA, CDR2 SNTAGT. Losses at the gene ends were 6 bases for V and 4 bases for J; bases not matched to a gene: 8. This chain's CDR3 is CASSNDDRGYNEQFF. CDR3 in DNA: TGTGCCAGCAGCAACGACGACAGGGGTTACAATGAGCAGTTCTTC.

The genes are TRBV5-1 and TRBJ1-2; D unclear. The CDR3 length is 13 residues. V was shortened by 0 bases and J by 6 bases, with 9 bases between the two germline ends. Germline V lookup: CDR1 SGHRS, CDR2 YFSETQ. CDR3 bases: TGCGCCAGCAGCTTGGGGCAGGATAATGGCTACACCTTC. This gives the protein CASSLGQDNGYTF.

This clone was detected only once. V gene TRBV2 combines with J gene TRBJ1-6, with 7 bases that match TRBD1. Unmatched junction bases numbered 14, after V lost 4 bases and J lost 5 bases. Germline V CDR1 and CDR2: SNHLY, FYNNEI. The CDR3 extends over 18 amino acids. CDR3 DNA: TGTGCCAGCAGTGTTCACAGGGGTATAAGGTTGGATAATTCACCCCTCCACTTT. It yields the protein CASSVHRGIRLDNSPLHF.

The gene calls are TRBV7-2 and TRBJ1-2; TRBD1 is a possible D gene (5 bases). This CDR3 spans 13 amino acids. Trimming cost V 1 base and J 4 bases, with 7 bases left between them. In germline, CDR1 is SGHTA, CDR2 FQGNSA. The CDR3 loop reads CASSLGQSYGYTF. In nucleotides, the CDR3 is TGTGCCAGCAGCTTAGGACAGTCCTATGGCTACACCTTC.

The rearrangement joins TRBV2 to TRBJ2-3; 12 nucleotides match TRBD2. Trimming took 5 bases from V and 5 from J; bases not matched to a gene: 8. The germline V gene has CDR1 SNHLY and CDR2 FYNNEI. CDR3 size: 16 residues. As DNA, the CDR3 is TGTGCCAGCAGTACCCTAGCGGGGGGGCCTGAAGATACGCAGTATTTT. Translated, it gives CASSTLAGGPEDTQYF.

The chain recombines TRBV12-5 with TRBJ2-7; D ambiguous. The CDR3 length is 14 residues. Germline CDR1 LGHNT, CDR2 FRNRAP. V gave up 2 bases and J gave up 6 bases, with 14 bases separating them. CDR3 DNA sequence: TGTGCTAGTGGTTTGCCCAGCATCACTACCGAGCAGTACTTC. Residues: CASGLPSITTEQYF.

The chain couples TRBV7-9 to TRBJ2-1, with TRBD2 identical over 13 bases. V dropped 1 base and J dropped 3; count of bases not matched to a gene: 9. Germline lookup yields CDR1 SEHNR and CDR2 FQNEAQ (reference sequence). The CDR3 extends over 19 amino acids. The CDR3 sequence: CASSLGVLAGGGDYNEQFF. The DNA of the CDR3 is TGTGCCAGCAGCTTAGGTGTACTAGCGGGAGGGGGGGACTACAATGAGCAGTTCTTC.

V and J are TRBV7-8 and TRBJ2-5; D is perhaps TRBD1 (5 bases). Between the trimmed V and J ends, which lost 2 bases and 5 bases, there was a span of 9 bases. Germline CDR1 is SGHVS and CDR2 is FQNEAQ. The CDR3 has 13 amino acids. DNA of the CDR3: TGTGCCAGCAGCTTAACCCAGGGCGAGACCCAGTACTTC. Protein: CASSLTQGETQYF.

The CDR3 protein is CASSGHRVAEAFF. The CDR3 region has the DNA TGTGCCAGCAGTGGACACAGGGTCGCTGAAGCTTTCTTT. This chain uses TRBV2 with TRBJ1-1; possible D gene TRBD1, 6 bases. This CDR3 spans 13 amino acids. V was pared by 4 bases and J by 6 bases, with 12 bases between. Germline V gene sequence: CDR1 SNHLY, CDR2 FYNNEI.

The rearrangement joins TRBV7-6 to TRBJ1-4; D is unresolved. V was shortened by 2 bases and J by 0 bases, with 10 bases between the two germline ends. The CDR3 contains 16 residues. The germline V gene has CDR1 SGHVS and CDR2 FNYEAQ. The CDR3 sequence is CASSLQALATNEKLFF. CDR3 sequence (DNA): TGTGCCAGCAGCTTACAGGCACTTGCAACTAATGAAAAACTGTTTTTT.

The sample holds one count of this clone. The rearrangement links TRBV5-5 to TRBJ2-1; 14 positions match TRBD2. Germline values: CDR1 SGHKS, CDR2 YYEKEE (reference sequence). The CDR3 runs to 19 residues. V lost 4 bases, J lost 6 bases, and 15 bases stayed unmatched. In DNA, the CDR3 is TGTGCCAGCAGCCATGGACTAGCGGGAGGCCGATCAGTTTTCAATGAGCAGTTCTTC. Its protein product is CASSHGLAGGRSVFNEQFF.

The gene calls are TRBV9 and TRBJ2-3; D may be TRBD1 (5 bases). This CDR3 has 13 residues. Germline CDR1 SGDLS, CDR2 YYNGEE. The V gene lost 3 bases and the J gene lost 3 bases, with 8 bases spanning the gap. CDR3 DNA sequence: TGTGCCAGCAGCGAGCAGGGTACAGATACGCAGTATTTT. Translation: CASSEQGTDTQYF.

In its sample, this clone was seen once. This sequence joins TRBV7-2 and TRBJ2-7; 10 positions match TRBD2. Germline V gene lookup returns CDR1 SGHTA and CDR2 FQGNSA. The CDR3 runs to 15 residues. Trimming removed 8 bases from V and 3 bases from J; junction bases left unmatched: 10. The CDR3 DNA reads TGTGCCAGCGGAAGCGGGGGGGCTACTCTCTACGAGCAGTACTTC. Residues: CASGSGGATLYEQYF. The variable domain in full, with the rest retrieved from reference TRBV7-2 and TRBJ2-7, is GAGVSQSPSNKVTEKGKDVELRCDPISGHTALYWYRQSLGQGLEFLIYFQGNSAPDKSGLPSDRFSAERTGGSVSTLTIQRTQQEDSAVYLCASGSGGATLYEQYFGPGTRLTVT.

The gene calls are TRBV11-2 and TRBJ1-1, with TRBD1 as a possible D gene (6 bases). The germline CDR1 and CDR2 sequences are SGHAT and FQNNGV. The CDR3 totals 15 residues. Trimming removed 5 bases at V and 4 bases at J, with 17 bases between. The CDR3 nucleotides read TGTGCCAGCAGCCTCAATGGGGGCCCCCTCACTGAAGCTTTCTTT. Translation gives CASSLNGGPLTEAFF.

The chain employs TRBV6-1 and TRBJ2-4; D is possibly TRBD1 (5 bases). Trimming left V 0 bases short and J 0 bases short, with 9 bases between. Per germline, CDR1 MNHNS and CDR2 SASEGT. The CDR3 runs to 16 residues. CDR3 DNA sequence: TGTGCCAGCAGTGAAGCGCTAGGGGTAGCCAAAAACATTCAGTACTTC. Its protein product is CASSEALGVAKNIQYF.

The chain is built from TRBV4-3 and TRBJ2-7; D is perhaps TRBD1 (5 bases). The V gene's germline CDR1 is LGHNA and CDR2 YSLEER. Between the trimmed V and J ends, which lost 1 base and 3 bases, there was a span of 13 bases. The CDR3 runs to 15 residues. CDR3 amino acids: CASSQVTGPNYEQYF. CDR3 sequence (DNA): TGCGCCAGCAGCCAAGTTACAGGCCCTAACTACGAGCAGTACTTC.

The V call is TRBV6-5, the J call TRBJ1-5, with D perhaps matching TRBD1 (6 bases). V dropped 6 bases and J dropped 7 bases, with 13 bases sitting between them. In germline, CDR1 is MNHEY, CDR2 SVGAGI. The CDR3 is made up of 13 amino acids. In nucleotides, the CDR3 is TGTGCCAGCAGAAGAGATCAGGGGCAGCCCCAGCATTTT. Its translation: CASRRDQGQPQHF.

J is TRBJ2-7 and V is TRBV7-9; TRBD2 agrees at 8 bases. CDR1 is SEHNR, CDR2 FQNEAQ, per germline (reference sequence). V dropped 5 bases and J dropped 5; count of bases not matched to a gene: 8. CDR3 length: 14 amino acids. CDR3 nucleotides: TGTGCCAGCAGCCAAAGCGGGAGTGGGGACGAGCAGTACTTC. Amino acids: CASSQSGSGDEQYF. Drawing the rest from reference TRBV7-9 and TRBJ2-7, the complete variable domain is DTGVSQNPRHKITKRGQNVTFRCDPISEHNRLYWYRQTLGQGPEFLTYFQNEAQLEKSRLLSDRFSAERPKGSFSTLEIQRTEQGDSAMYLCASSQSGSGDEQYFGPGTRLTVT.

The J gene is TRBJ2-1, the V gene TRBV14; 8 bases are a match to TRBD2. The trim removed 1 base at V and 6 bases at J, leaving 8 bases unmatched. CDR1 is SGHDN, CDR2 FVKESK, per germline. The CDR3 extends over 16 amino acids. Here the CDR3 reads CASSQAFTSGSNEQFF. The CDR3 DNA sequence: TGTGCCAGCAGCCAAGCGTTTACTAGCGGAAGCAATGAGCAGTTCTTC. Variable domain in full (rest from reference TRBV14 and TRBJ2-1): EAGVTQFPSHSVIEKGQTVTLRCDPISGHDNLYWYRRVMGKEIKFLLHFVKESKQDESGMPNNRFLAERTGGTYSTLKVQPAELEDSGVYFCASSQAFTSGSNEQFFGPGTRLTVL.

CDR3 nucleotide sequence: TGTGCCAGCAGTACACAGACAGGGGGTACCTATGGCTACACCTTC. Translation: CASSTQTGGTYGYTF. The V gene is TRBV6-6, the J gene TRBJ1-2; 9 nucleotides agree with TRBD1. The CDR3 contains 15 residues. In germline, CDR1 is MNHNY, CDR2 SVGAGI (reference sequence). V was pared by 5 bases and J by 4 bases, with 8 bases of the junction left unmatched.

The chain employs TRBV6-1 and TRBJ2-5; 12 bases align to TRBD2. The J call may be wrong; the DNA end is better matched by TRBJ2-7. CDR1 is MNHNS and CDR2 is SASEGT in the germline V gene. The length of the CDR3 is 15 residues. The chain's CDR3 is CASSASSGRGYEQYF. Here the CDR3 DNA reads TGTGCCAGCAGTGCTTCTAGCGGGAGGGGGTACGAGCAGTACTTC.

CDR3 nucleotides: TGTGCCAGCAGCTCAGCAGATGGAGAGAAAAACATTCAGTACTTC. Encoded protein: CASSSADGEKNIQYF. The J gene is TRBJ2-4, the V gene TRBV7-9; no reliable D call. The CDR3 is 15 amino acids. CDR1 is SEHNR and CDR2 is FQNEAQ in the germline V gene (reference sequence). Trimming pared 4 bases from V and 4 bases from J, leaving 14 bases between.